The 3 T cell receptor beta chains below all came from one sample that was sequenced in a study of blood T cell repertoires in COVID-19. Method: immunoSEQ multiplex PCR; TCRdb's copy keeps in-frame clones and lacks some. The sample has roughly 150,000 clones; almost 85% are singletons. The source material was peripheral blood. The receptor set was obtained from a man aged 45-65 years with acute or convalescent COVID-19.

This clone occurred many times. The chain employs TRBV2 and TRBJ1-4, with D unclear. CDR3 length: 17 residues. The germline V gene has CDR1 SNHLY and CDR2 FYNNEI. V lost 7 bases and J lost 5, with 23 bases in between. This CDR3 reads CASTGTEAVPGNEKLFF. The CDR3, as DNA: TGTGCCAGCACTGGCACAGAAGCGGTCCCCGGGAATGAAAAACTGTTTTTT.

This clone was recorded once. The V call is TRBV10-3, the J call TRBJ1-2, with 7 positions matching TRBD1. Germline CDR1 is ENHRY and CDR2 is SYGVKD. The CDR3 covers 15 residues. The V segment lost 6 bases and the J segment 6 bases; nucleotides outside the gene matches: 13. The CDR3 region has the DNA TGTGCCATCAGCCGAGACAGGGAAGAGCGGAATGGCTACACCTTC. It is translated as CAISRDREERNGYTF.

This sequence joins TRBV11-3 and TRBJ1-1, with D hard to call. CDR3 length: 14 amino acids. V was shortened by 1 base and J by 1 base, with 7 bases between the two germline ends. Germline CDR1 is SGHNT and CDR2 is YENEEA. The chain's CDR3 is CASSLAGPNTEAFF. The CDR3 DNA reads TGTGCCAGCAGCTTAGCAGGCCCGAACACTGAAGCTTTCTTT.